The 25 T cell receptor beta chains below all came from one sample that was sequenced in a study of blood T cells in healthy people across ages. A second PCR, run for about 7 to 11 cycles, used a sample-barcoded 5' primer plus a J-beta primer mix. Via MiXCR, TCRdb re-called the 5' RACE reads, giving one row per CDR3 protein. The sample contains 1.5 million to 2 million distinct CDR3 sequences, just under 50% of which appear only once. The material sequenced was blood. These receptors were taken from a woman aged 40-49 years in good health.

This chain connects TRBV29-1 to TRBJ1-6; D call uncertain. Per the germline V gene, CDR1 is SQVTM and CDR2 is ANQGSEA. Trimming took 3 bases from V and 7 from J, leaving 10 bases between them. CDR3 size: 13 residues. The CDR3 nucleotides read TGCAGCGTTGAGGTGGTTTCGAATTCACCCCTCCACTTT. Its protein product is CSVEVVSNSPLHF.

The V call is TRBV3-1, the J call TRBJ1-5; 10 bases agree with TRBD1. Trimming cost V 8 bases and J 7 bases; bases outside gene matches: 5. Germline values: CDR1 LGHDT, CDR2 YNNKEL (reference sequence). The CDR3 runs to 13 residues. The CDR3 region has the DNA TGTGCCAGCGGGGACAGGGGAGACCAGCCCCAGCATTTT. Amino acid sequence: CASGDRGDQPQHF.

This clonotype has a handful of counts. The genes are TRBV28 and TRBJ1-2, with TRBD1 as a possible D gene (5 bases). The CDR3 runs 16 residues. Germline V gene sequence: CDR1 MDHEN, CDR2 SYDVKM. V was shortened by 4 bases and J by 2 bases, with 17 bases between the two germline ends. The CDR3 spells CASSSPYGRENYGYTF. The CDR3 DNA reads TGTGCCAGCAGTTCGCCCTATGGCAGGGAAAACTATGGCTACACCTTC.

This sequence joins TRBV27 and TRBJ2-2, with TRBD1 matching over 7 bases. With 6 bases clipped from V and 1 base from J, the junction kept 2 bases outside the gene matches. CDR3 size: 14 residues. Germline V gene lookup returns CDR1 MNHEY and CDR2 SMNVEV (reference sequence). The CDR3, as DNA: TGTGCCAGCAGCCGGACAGGGAACACCGGGGAGCTGTTTTTT. It codes for CASSRTGNTGELFF.

This clonotype was seen a handful of times. This chain uses TRBV7-8 with TRBJ2-5, with 14 bases identical to TRBD2. Germline lookup yields CDR1 SGHVS and CDR2 FQNEAQ. V lost 4 bases to trimming and J lost 5 bases; unmatched junction nucleotides: 6. This CDR3 has 16 residues. CDR3 bases: TGTGCCAGCAGCTATAGACTAGCGGGGGGGCTTGAGACCCAGTACTTC. This translates into CASSYRLAGGLETQYF.

A remark on this clonotype: Mismatch with germline at one junction end may stem from a read error. The J gene is TRBJ1-1, the V gene TRBV12-3 or TRBV12-4; no definite D call. The CDR3 consists of 15 residues. The CDR3 DNA reads as TGCGCCAGCACCTATAGAAGGGAAATGGACACTGAAGCTTTCTTT. Translation: CASTYRREMDTEAFF.

The chain links TRBV11-2 to TRBJ2-3; D possibly corresponds to TRBD1 (5 bases). Germline CDR1 is SGHAT and CDR2 is FQNNGV. The length of the CDR3 is 14 residues. V gave up 5 bases and J gave up 2 bases, with 11 bases separating them. The DNA of the CDR3 is TGTGCCAGCAGCGTAGGGGCAACCACAGATACGCAGTATTTT. Encoded protein: CASSVGATTDTQYF.

The V and J genes are TRBV5-1 and TRBJ1-5, with 9 positions matching TRBD1. This CDR3 spans 14 amino acids. V lost 4 bases, J lost 5 bases, and 4 bases stayed unmatched. The germline gives CDR1 SGHRS, CDR2 YFSETQ. DNA of the CDR3: TGCGCCAGCAGCGTGGACAGGGGTCATCAGCCCCAGCATTTT. The encoded protein is CASSVDRGHQPQHF.

The chain carries TRBV6-5 and TRBJ2-1, with D possibly TRBD2 on 5 matching bases. The V gene lost 0 bases and the J gene lost 6 bases, with 15 bases spanning the gap. Germline values: CDR1 MNHEY, CDR2 SVGAGI. The CDR3 is made up of 16 amino acids. CDR3 in DNA: TGTGCCAGCAGTTACTCCGCGGGTCGGTTGGGCAATGAGCAGTTCTTC. Translating it yields CASSYSAGRLGNEQFF.

This clonotype was detected only a few times. The chain combines TRBV29-1 with TRBJ2-7; D perhaps matches TRBD1 (5 bases). In germline, CDR1 is SQVTM, CDR2 ANQGSEA. Trimming cost V 4 bases and J 2 bases, with 12 bases left between them. The CDR3 has 13 residues. CDR3 sequence reads: CSVAGRAAYEQYF. DNA for the CDR3: TGCAGCGTTGCGGGCAGGGCAGCCTACGAGCAGTACTTC.

The V and J genes are TRBV5-1 and TRBJ2-7; D remains unclear. Germline CDR1 and CDR2: SGHRS and YFSETQ. This CDR3 has 14 residues. Trimming took off 3 bases at V and 0 bases at J, with 10 bases between the two ends. The CDR3 DNA reads as TGCGCCAGCAGCTCGTTTCAGCGCTCCTACGAGCAGTACTTC. Protein sequence: CASSSFQRSYEQYF.

This clonotype was recorded at least ten times. The chain is built from TRBV28 and TRBJ2-5; D not certain. CDR3 length equals 13 residues. Germline V gene sequence: CDR1 MDHEN, CDR2 SYDVKM. Trimming removed 6 bases at V and 4 bases at J, with 12 bases between. CDR3 amino acids: CASSPHGRETQYF. As DNA, the CDR3 is TGTGCCAGCAGCCCCCATGGGCGAGAGACCCAGTACTTC.

This clonotype was counted only a few times. The chain uses TRBV28 and TRBJ2-5, with 7 positions matching TRBD1. The tail of the sequence fits TRBJ2-7 better, so the J call may be wrong. The CDR3 runs 14 residues. CDR1 and CDR2 (germline): MDHEN, SYDVKM. In nucleotides, the CDR3 is TGTGCCAGCACTTCGAGGGACAGACTCCTCGAGCAGTACTTC. Its translation is CASTSRDRLLEQYF.

V gene TRBV6-5 combines with J gene TRBJ2-5; tentatively, D is TRBD1 (6 bases). Between the trimmed V and J ends, which lost 2 bases and 0 bases, there was a span of 19 bases. The CDR3 is 18 amino acids. Germline V lookup: CDR1 MNHEY, CDR2 SVGAGI. The CDR3 sequence: CASSYDQGMEKDQETQYF. In nucleotides, the CDR3 is TGTGCCAGCAGTTACGACCAGGGGATGGAAAAGGACCAAGAGACCCAGTACTTC.

This chain connects TRBV28 to TRBJ2-7, with D unclear. Germline V gene sequence: CDR1 MDHEN, CDR2 SYDVKM. The ends were cut back, 2 bases at V and 2 bases at J, with 10 bases in the middle. The CDR3 has 14 amino acids. The CDR3 region has the DNA TGTGCCAGCAGTTTAGGACCTTATGCCTACGAGCAGTACTTC. Translation gives CASSLGPYAYEQYF.

J is TRBJ2-3 and V is TRBV12-3 or TRBV12-4, with 11 bases that match TRBD2. V lost 5 bases, J lost 8 bases, and 12 bases stayed unmatched. The CDR3 consists of 16 residues. In DNA, the CDR3 is TGTGCCAGCAGTCCTCATAGCGGGGGGGCCTCTGGTACGCAGTATTTT. This translates into CASSPHSGGASGTQYF.

This sequence joins TRBV5-1 and TRBJ1-6; no definite D call. Trimming cost V 4 bases and J 9 bases, with 17 bases left between them. The CDR3 sequence is 15 residues long. Germline CDR1 SGHRS, CDR2 YFSETQ. CDR3 in amino acids: CASSTGSVIGSPLHF. The CDR3 DNA reads as TGCGCCAGCAGCACCGGGTCCGTCATTGGTTCACCCCTCCACTTT.

V is TRBV6-1 and J is TRBJ2-4; D ambiguous. Judging by the DNA end, TRBJ2-7 fits better; the J call may be wrong. The germline V gene has CDR1 MNHNS and CDR2 SASEGT. The CDR3 covers 13 residues. The CDR3 DNA sequence: TGTGCCAGCAGTGAAGAGGCTATGTACGAGCAGTACTTC. It codes for CASSEEAMYEQYF.

This chain links TRBV9 with TRBJ2-1; 9 nucleotides line up with TRBD1. The length of the CDR3 is 15 residues. Trimming took 0 bases from V and 6 from J; bases not matched to a gene: 4. The germline gives CDR1 SGDLS, CDR2 YYNGEE. CDR3 in amino acids: CASSVAGQGVNEQFF. For the CDR3, the DNA is TGTGCCAGCAGCGTAGCGGGACAGGGAGTCAATGAGCAGTTCTTC.

The chain couples TRBV5-1 to TRBJ1-2; D is unclear. The CDR3 runs to 17 residues. Trimming pared 2 bases from V and 1 base from J, leaving 18 bases between. CDR1 SGHRS and CDR2 YFSETQ come from the germline V gene. The CDR3 sequence is CASSFPQEGFYNYGYTF. CDR3 coding DNA: TGCGCCAGCAGCTTCCCCCAGGAAGGCTTCTATAACTATGGCTACACCTTC.

The chain is built from TRBV5-1 and TRBJ2-1; no clear D. With 5 bases removed from V and 0 bases from J, the gap between germline ends came to 9 bases. There are 14 residues in the CDR3. Germline V CDR1 and CDR2: SGHRS, YFSETQ. The CDR3 coding sequence is TGCGCCAGCAGACTCCAGAACTCCTACAATGAGCAGTTCTTC. Encoded protein: CASRLQNSYNEQFF.

This clonotype showed up many times. The rearrangement links TRBV29-1 to TRBJ2-5; the D is unclear. The CDR3 length is 13 residues. The ends were cut back, 4 bases at V and 5 bases at J, with 14 bases in the middle. Germline V CDR1 and CDR2: SQVTM, ANQGSEA. CDR3 in amino acids: CSVGKRLVETQYF. The CDR3 DNA follows: TGCAGCGTTGGAAAGAGGCTAGTTGAGACCCAGTACTTC.

The chain uses TRBV6-1 and TRBJ2-7, with TRBD1 matching 12 bases. The ends lost 6 bases at V and 7 bases at J; junction bases unmatched: 13. This CDR3 is 16 amino acids long. Per germline, CDR1 MNHNS and CDR2 SASEGT. CDR3 DNA sequence: TGTGCCAGCAGGGAGTCCCCGGGACAGGGGGCAGATGAGCAGTACTTC. It codes for CASRESPGQGADEQYF.

This clonotype came up a few times. The V and J genes are TRBV7-2 and TRBJ2-7; D assignment may be TRBD1 or TRBD2 (6 bases each). From germline, CDR1 is SGHTA and CDR2 FQGNSA. V was trimmed by 3 bases and J by 1 base, leaving 13 bases between them. The CDR3 is 15 amino acids. CDR3 bases: TGTGCCAGCAGCTTTACAGGAGGGGGTTCCTACGAGCAGTACTTC. It encodes CASSFTGGGSYEQYF.

CDR3 nucleotides: TGTGCCAGCCAGAGCAACAGGGAGAACACTGAAGCTTTCTTT. Encoded protein: CASQSNRENTEAFF. This chain uses TRBV6-2 or TRBV6-3 with TRBJ1-1; weak D call: TRBD1 (6 bases). V dropped 8 bases and J dropped 1 base, with 14 bases sitting between them. Germline values: CDR1 MNHEY, CDR2 SVGEGT. There are 14 residues in the CDR3.